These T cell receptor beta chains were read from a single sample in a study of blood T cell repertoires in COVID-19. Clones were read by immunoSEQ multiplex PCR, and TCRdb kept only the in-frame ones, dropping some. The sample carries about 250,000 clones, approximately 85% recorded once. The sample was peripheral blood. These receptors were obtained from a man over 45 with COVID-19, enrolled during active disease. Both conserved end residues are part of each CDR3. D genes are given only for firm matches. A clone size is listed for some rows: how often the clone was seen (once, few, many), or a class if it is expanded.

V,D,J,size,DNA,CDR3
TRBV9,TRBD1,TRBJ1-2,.,TGTGCCAGCAGCGCCGACAGGGACCATGGCTACACCTTC,CASSADRDHGYTF
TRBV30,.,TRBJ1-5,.,TGTGCCTGGAGTGCGGGTAGCAATCAGCCCCAGCATTTT,CAWSAGSNQPQHF
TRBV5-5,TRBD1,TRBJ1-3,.,TGTGCCAGCAGCCCGGACAGGGCGTCTGGAAACACCATATATTTT,CASSPDRASGNTIYF
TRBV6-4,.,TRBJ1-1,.,TGTGCCAGCAGTTACCGGGGGGGGGACACTGAAGCTTTCTTT,CASSYRGGDTEAFF
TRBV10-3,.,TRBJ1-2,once,TGTGCCATCAGTGAGCCGGGGAGCCCCTATGGCTACACCTTC,CAISEPGSPYGYTF
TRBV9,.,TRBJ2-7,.,TGTGCCAGCAGCGTAGGCCCCCTTAGACAGCTCAGCGAGCAGTACTTC,CASSVGPLRQLSEQYF
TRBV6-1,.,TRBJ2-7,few,TGTGCCAGCAGTGAAGGAAGGACTACGAAAGAGCAGTACTTC,CASSEGRTTKEQYF
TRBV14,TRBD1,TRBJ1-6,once,TGTGCCAGCAGCCAAGATTTTGGGACAGGGGTCTATAATTCACCCCTCCACTTT,CASSQDFGTGVYNSPLHF
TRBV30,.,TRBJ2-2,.,TGTGCCGGAAACCGGGGGGCTACCGTCACCGGGGAGCTGTTTTTT,CAGNRGATVTGELFF
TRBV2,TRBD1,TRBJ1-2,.,TGTGCCAGCATGGACTCAGGGGGACGAAACTATGGCTACACCTTC,CASMDSGGRNYGYTF
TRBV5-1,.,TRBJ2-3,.,TGCGCCAGCAGCATATTACCGACAGTCTTGGGGCAAACTAGCACAGATACGCAGTATTTT,CASSILPTVLGQTSTDTQYF
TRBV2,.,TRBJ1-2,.,TGTGCCAGCAGTGACCTACAGATCTATGGCTACACCTTC,CASSDLQIYGYTF
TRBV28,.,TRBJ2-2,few,TGTGCCAGCAGTTTAGGGGGCCGAAACACCGGGGAGCTGTTTTTT,CASSLGGRNTGELFF
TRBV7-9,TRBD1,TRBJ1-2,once,TGTGCCAGCAGCTTAGGAGGGACAGAAAATTCCAGGGGCTATGGCTACACCTTC,CASSLGGTENSRGYGYTF
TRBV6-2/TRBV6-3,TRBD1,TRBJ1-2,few,TGTGCCAGCAGTCAGGACAGGGGGAATGGCTACACCTTC,CASSQDRGNGYTF
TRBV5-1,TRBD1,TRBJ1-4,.,TGCGCCAGCAGCTGGGGGGACAGGGGAGTGTCCTCTTCTAATGAAAAACTGTTTTTT,CASSWGDRGVSSSNEKLFF
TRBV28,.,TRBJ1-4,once,TGTGCCAGCAGGCCGTGGGGGGACGAAAAACTGTTTTTT,CASRPWGDEKLFF
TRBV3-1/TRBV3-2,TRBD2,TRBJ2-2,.,TGTGCCAGCAGCCAAGATCGGAGCGGGGCCAAGAACACCGGGGAGCTGTTTTTT,CASSQDRSGAKNTGELFF
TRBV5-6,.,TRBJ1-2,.,TGTGCCAGCAGCTATCAGGACAGACCCTATGGCTACACCTTC,CASSYQDRPYGYTF
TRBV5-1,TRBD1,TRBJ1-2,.,TGCGCCAGCAGCTCTGGACAGGGAGCTAACTATGGCTACACCTTC,CASSSGQGANYGYTF
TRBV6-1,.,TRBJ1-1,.,TGTGCCAGCAGTGGACCGAACTTCAGGGTGAGCCGCATGAACACTGAAGCTTTCTTT,CASSGPNFRVSRMNTEAFF
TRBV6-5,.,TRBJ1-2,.,TGTGCCAGCAGTTACTTAATCGCCGAGGGGGACTATGGCTACACCTTC,CASSYLIAEGDYGYTF
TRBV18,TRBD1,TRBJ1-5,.,TGTGCCAGCTCATTGACAGGGTACGGTGTCGACAATCAGCCCCAGCATTTT,CASSLTGYGVDNQPQHF
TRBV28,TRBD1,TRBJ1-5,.,TGTGCCAGCAGTTTATCTCCGGGACAGATAAATCAGCCCCAGCATTTT,CASSLSPGQINQPQHF
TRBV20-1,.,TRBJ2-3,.,TGCAGTGCTAAGGGAGCAGATACGCAGTATTTT,CSAKGADTQYF
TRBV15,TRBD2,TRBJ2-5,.,TGTGCCACCAGCAGAGATCCTTTGACTAGCGGGGGGAAACAAGAGACCCAGTACTTC,CATSRDPLTSGGKQETQYF
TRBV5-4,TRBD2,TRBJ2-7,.,TGTGCCAGCAGGGGAGGGACTAGCGGGTCATACTCCTACGAGCAGTACTTC,CASRGGTSGSYSYEQYF
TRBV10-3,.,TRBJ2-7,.,TGTGCCATCAGAAGGGGCGACGAGCAGTACTTC,CAIRRGDEQYF
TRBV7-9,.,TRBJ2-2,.,TGTGCCAGCAGTTTGGGTTGGGCCCCAGACACCGGGGAGCTGTTTTTT,CASSLGWAPDTGELFF